These T cell receptor beta chains were read from a single sample in a study. TCRdb recomputed calls from the RT-PCR reads with MiXCR, one row per CDR3 protein. The data contain about 680,000 distinct CDR3 sequences, 12% to 15% of them singletons. The specimen was memory CD4+ T cells from blood. All receptors come from a female donor in good health, serving as a healthy control. The CDR3 runs from the conserved cysteine through the conserved F or W. D genes are given only for firm matches. Clone size is stated in some rows and not others, as once, few, many or a class when expanded.

>15|TRBV7-8|.|TRBJ1-2|TRBD1
TGTGCCAGCAGCTTATCTACAGGGGGGTACGGTGGCTACACCTTC
CASSLSTGGYGGYTF
>13|TRBV10-3|.|TRBJ1-1|.
TGTGCCATCAGTGATTACAGGGATACTGAAGCTTTCTTT
CAISDYRDTEAFF
>16|TRBV12-3/TRBV12-4|few|TRBJ2-3|TRBD2
TGTGCCAGCAGTTTTAATGCGGGAGGGGGCACAGATACGCAGTATTTT
CASSFNAGGGTDTQYF
>15|TRBV3-1|few|TRBJ1-2|.
TGTGCCAGCAGCCAAGAACCGTCCAGCCCGGGAGGCTACACCTTC
CASSQEPSSPGGYTF
>16|TRBV4-2|.|TRBJ2-1|.
TGTGCCAGCAGCCAGGACCGGGACATAAGGGTAACTGAGCAGTTCTTC
CASSQDRDIRVTEQFF
>13|TRBV20-1|few|TRBJ2-5|.
TGCAGTGCTGGTTCCTGGAGCGGGGAGACCCAGTACTTC
CSAGSWSGETQYF
>13|TRBV5-6|many|TRBJ2-2|.
TGTGCCAGCAGCTTGGTTGGTCGACAGGAGCTGTTTTTT
CASSLVGRQELFF
>14|TRBV5-6|few|TRBJ2-5|.
TGTGCCAGCAGCTTGGGGTTCGGCCAAGAGACCCAGTACTTC
CASSLGFGQETQYF
>14|TRBV5-1|.|TRBJ1-2|.
TGCGCCAGCAGCTTGGCCAGGGACTTTGGTGGCTACACCTTC
CASSLARDFGGYTF
>13|TRBV20-1|few|TRBJ1-1|.
TGCAGTGCCTCCACATCGGGGGGCACTGAAGCTTTCTTT
CSASTSGGTEAFF
>16|TRBV10-3|.|TRBJ2-7|.
TGTGCCATCAGTGAGCCCCCCGTCGGCGGTGCCTACGAGCAGTACTTC
CAISEPPVGGAYEQYF
>14|TRBV6-5|few|TRBJ2-3|.
TGTGCCAGCAGTTACTCACAGAGCACAGATACGCAGTATTTT
CASSYSQSTDTQYF
>17|TRBV7-2|.|TRBJ2-3|TRBD2
TGTGCCAGCAGCTTAACCCATCTAGCGGGAGGAGCAGATACGCAGTATTTT
CASSLTHLAGGADTQYF
>16|TRBV12-5|many|TRBJ2-1|TRBD2
TGTGCTAGTGGCCCTGGGACTAGCGGGGGGCCGGATGAGCAGTTCTTC
CASGPGTSGGPDEQFF
>12|TRBV12-3/TRBV12-4|.|TRBJ2-1|.
TGTGCCAGCAGTTTAGAGATCAATGAGCAGTTCTTC
CASSLEINEQFF
>13|TRBV28|.|TRBJ1-4|.
TGTGCCAGCAGGCCAGGCTTTAATGAAAAACTGTTTTTT
CASRPGFNEKLFF
>15|TRBV5-5|few|TRBJ1-4|.
TGTGCCAGCAGCTTGGTGACCCAAACTAATGAAAAACTGTTTTTT
CASSLVTQTNEKLFF
>16|TRBV27|.|TRBJ2-7|TRBD2
TGTGCCAGCAGTCCACAAACTAGCGGGCGTACCTACGAGCAGTACTTC
CASSPQTSGRTYEQYF
>14|TRBV7-2|.|TRBJ2-3|.
TGTGCCAGCAGCTTAATAGTAGGAGGAGATACGCAGTATTTT
CASSLIVGGDTQYF
>15|TRBV29-1|many|TRBJ1-2|TRBD1
TGCAGCGTTGAAGAGGGCGGAGGACAGGGCTATGGCTACACCTTC
CSVEEGGGQGYGYTF
>15|TRBV6-2/TRBV6-3|.|TRBJ1-6|.
TGTGCCAGCAGTTTTGTGGGGACGGAGGATTCACCCCTCCACTTT
CASSFVGTEDSPLHF
>13|TRBV20-1|.|TRBJ1-2|.
TGCAGTGCCCGAGACCAGCGAAACTATGGCTACACCTTC
CSARDQRNYGYTF
>14|TRBV3-1|few|TRBJ2-1|.
TGTGCCAGCAGCCAAGAGGACTTAAACAATGAGCAGTTCTTC
CASSQEDLNNEQFF
>15|TRBV20-1|.|TRBJ2-3|TRBD2
TGCAGTGCTAGATCTGCTAGCGGGAGGACAGATACGCAGTATTTT
CSARSASGRTDTQYF
>17|TRBV5-1|few|TRBJ1-6|.
TGCGCCAGCAGCTATTCGGACAGTAGCTCCTATAATTCACCCCTCCACTTT
CASSYSDSSSYNSPLHF
>15|TRBV12-1|few|TRBJ2-1|.
TGTGCCAGCAGGCTCAGTGGGGGGCCGGGGAATGAGCAGTTCTTC
CASRLSGGPGNEQFF
>15|TRBV12-3/TRBV12-4|.|TRBJ2-7|TRBD1
TGTGCCAGCAGACCCGGTGGGACAGGGACAGGGGAGCAGTACTTC
CASRPGGTGTGEQYF
>15|TRBV7-3|.|TRBJ2-1|.
TGTGCCAGCAGCAAGGCGGGTGATGGGACTGGGCCGCAGTTCTTC
CASSKAGDGTGPQFF
>14|TRBV20-1|.|TRBJ2-1|TRBD2
TGCAGTGCGCGAACGGGACTAGCTATTGGTGAGCAGTTCTTC
CSARTGLAIGEQFF
>8|TRBV13|.|TRBJ1-5|.
TGTGCCAGCGGGCCCCAGCATTTT
CASGPQHF
>18|TRBV7-9|many|TRBJ2-1|TRBD2
TGTGCCAGCAGCCGAGGACAATCAGCGGGAGGCTCCTACAATGAGCAGTTCTTC
CASSRGQSAGGSYNEQFF
>14|TRBV5-6|many|TRBJ1-2|.
TGTGCCAGCAGCCCCCAAGGCAGGAACTATGGCTACACCTTC
CASSPQGRNYGYTF